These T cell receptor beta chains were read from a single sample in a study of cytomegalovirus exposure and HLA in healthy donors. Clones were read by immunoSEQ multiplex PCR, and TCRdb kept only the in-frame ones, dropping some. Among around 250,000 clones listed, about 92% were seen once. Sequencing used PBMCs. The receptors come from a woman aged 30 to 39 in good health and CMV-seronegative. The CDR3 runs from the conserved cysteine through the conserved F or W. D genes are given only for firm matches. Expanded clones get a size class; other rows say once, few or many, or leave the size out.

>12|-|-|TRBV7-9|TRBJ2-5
CASSLRVETQYF
TGTGCCAGCAGCCTCAGGGTGGAGACCCAGTACTTC
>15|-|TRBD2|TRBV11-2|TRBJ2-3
CASSLVAGVSDTQYF
TGTGCCAGCAGCTTAGTTGCGGGAGTTTCAGATACGCAGTATTTT
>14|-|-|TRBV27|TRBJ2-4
CASSLAGVTNIQYF
TGTGCCAGCAGTTTAGCAGGGGTCACAAACATTCAGTACTTC
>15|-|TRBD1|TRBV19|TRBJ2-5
CASSIDMRTGSPQYF
TGTGCCAGTAGTATAGATATGAGGACAGGGTCGCCCCAGTACTTC
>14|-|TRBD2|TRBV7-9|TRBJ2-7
CASSLETSGGQQYF
TGTGCCAGCAGCTTAGAGACTTCGGGGGGGCAGCAGTACTTC
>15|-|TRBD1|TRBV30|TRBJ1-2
CAWSDAGTGGWGYTF
TGTGCCTGGAGTGACGCCGGGACAGGGGGCTGGGGCTACACCTTC
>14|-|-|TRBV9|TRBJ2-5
CASSVEGLEATQYF
TGTGCCAGCAGCGTAGAGGGGCTAGAAGCGACCCAGTACTTC
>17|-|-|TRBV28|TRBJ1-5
CASSIHAGHGWDQPQHF
TGTGCCAGCAGTATTCATGCGGGACACGGGTGGGATCAGCCCCAGCATTTT
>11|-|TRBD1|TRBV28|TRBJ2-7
CASRDRGRQYF
TGTGCCAGCAGGGACAGGGGACGGCAGTACTTC
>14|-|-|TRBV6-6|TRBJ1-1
CASVLQGRGTEAFF
TGTGCCAGCGTATTACAGGGTCGGGGCACTGAAGCTTTCTTT
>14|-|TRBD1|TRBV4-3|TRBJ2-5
CASSQDSRGETQYF
TGCGCCAGCAGCCAAGATAGCAGGGGGGAGACCCAGTACTTC
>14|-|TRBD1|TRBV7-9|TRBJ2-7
CASSLGQGANEQYF
TGTGCCAGCAGCCTTGGACAGGGGGCAAACGAGCAGTACTTC
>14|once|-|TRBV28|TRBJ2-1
CASSLSGSYNEQFF
TGTGCCAGCAGTTTAAGCGGTTCCTACAATGAGCAGTTCTTC
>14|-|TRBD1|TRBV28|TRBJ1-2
CASSNLQGANGYTF
TGTGCCAGCAGTAATTTACAGGGGGCGAACGGCTACACCTTC
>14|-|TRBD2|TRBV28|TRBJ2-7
CASSLGGVIHEQYF
TGTGCCAGCAGTTTAGGGGGGGTAATCCACGAGCAGTACTTC
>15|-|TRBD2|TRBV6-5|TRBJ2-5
CASSPYAGDGETQYF
TGTGCCAGCAGTCCCTATGCGGGAGATGGAGAGACCCAGTACTTC
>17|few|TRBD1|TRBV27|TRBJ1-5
CASSFRTGGGFNQPQHF
TGTGCCAGCAGTTTTCGGACAGGGGGAGGCTTCAATCAGCCCCAGCATTTT
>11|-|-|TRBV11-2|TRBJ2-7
CASSSIGEQYF
TGTGCCAGCAGCTCCATTGGCGAGCAGTACTTC
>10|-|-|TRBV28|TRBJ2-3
CASGGNTQYF
TGTGCCAGCGGGGGGAATACGCAGTATTTT
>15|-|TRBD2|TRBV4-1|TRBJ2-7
CASSQVASGSTEQYF
TGCGCCAGCAGCCAAGTTGCTAGCGGGAGCACCGAGCAGTACTTC
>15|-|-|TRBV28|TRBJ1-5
CASSLIGASNQPQHF
TGTGCCAGCAGTTTAATAGGGGCGAGCAATCAGCCCCAGCATTTT
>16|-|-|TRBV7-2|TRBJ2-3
CASSLARTGTADTQYF
TGTGCCAGCAGCTTAGCCAGAACAGGGACCGCAGATACGCAGTATTTT
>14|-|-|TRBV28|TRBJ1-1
CASSPLQGNTEAFF
TGTGCCAGCAGTCCTCTACAGGGGAACACTGAAGCTTTCTTT
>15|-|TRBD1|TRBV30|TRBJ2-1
CAWDIWTGGDNEQFF
TGTGCCTGGGACATATGGACAGGGGGGGACAATGAGCAGTTCTTC
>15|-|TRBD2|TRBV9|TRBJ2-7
CASSVNSGSSYEQYF
TGTGCCAGCAGCGTAAATAGCGGGAGCTCCTACGAGCAGTACTTC
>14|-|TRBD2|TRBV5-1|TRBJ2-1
CASGRVTSYNEQFF
TGCGCCAGCGGGAGGGTGACCTCCTACAATGAGCAGTTCTTC
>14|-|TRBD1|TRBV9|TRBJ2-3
CASSPSDRADTQYF
TGTGCCAGCAGCCCCAGCGACAGGGCAGATACGCAGTATTTT
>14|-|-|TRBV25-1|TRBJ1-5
CASSEHRINQPQHF
TGTGCCAGCAGTGAGCACAGGATTAATCAGCCCCAGCATTTT
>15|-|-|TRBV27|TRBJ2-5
CASSLFSAGVETQYF
TGTGCCAGCAGTTTATTTAGCGCTGGTGTCGAGACCCAGTACTTC
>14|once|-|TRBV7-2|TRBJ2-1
CASCLGFEANEQFF
TGTGCCAGCTGCTTGGGCTTTGAGGCCAATGAGCAGTTCTTC
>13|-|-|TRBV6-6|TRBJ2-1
CASSYLRVGEQFF
TGTGCCAGCAGTTATTTGCGGGTGGGTGAGCAGTTCTTC
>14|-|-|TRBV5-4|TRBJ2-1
CASSSLAANNEQFF
TGTGCCAGCAGCTCCTTAGCGGCCAACAATGAGCAGTTCTTC
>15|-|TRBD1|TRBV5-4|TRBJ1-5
CASYPGQGSNQPQHF
TGTGCCAGCTATCCGGGACAGGGGAGCAATCAGCCCCAGCATTTT
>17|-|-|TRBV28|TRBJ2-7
CASSLLNGQLEAYEQYF
TGTGCCAGCAGTTTATTGAACGGACAGCTTGAGGCCTACGAGCAGTACTTC
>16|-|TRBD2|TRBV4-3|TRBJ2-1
CASSQGRENRTNEQFF
TGCGCCAGCAGCCAAGGGCGGGAGAACAGAACGAATGAGCAGTTCTTC
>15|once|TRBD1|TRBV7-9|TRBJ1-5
CASSRTGAGNQPQHF
TGTGCCAGCAGCCGAACAGGGGCCGGCAATCAGCCCCAGCATTTT
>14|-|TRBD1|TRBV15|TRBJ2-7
CATSRPGQDYEQYF
TGTGCCACCAGCAGGCCCGGACAGGATTACGAGCAGTACTTC
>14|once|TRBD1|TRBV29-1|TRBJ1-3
CSVGTGTNGNTIYF
TGCAGCGTCGGGACAGGGACTAATGGAAACACCATATATTTT
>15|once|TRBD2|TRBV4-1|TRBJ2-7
CASSQDRAGAYEQYF
TGCGCCAGCAGCCAAGATCGGGCGGGGGCCTACGAGCAGTACTTC
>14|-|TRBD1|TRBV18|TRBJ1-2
CASSADRDSYGYTF
TGTGCCAGCTCAGCAGACCGGGACAGCTATGGCTACACCTTC
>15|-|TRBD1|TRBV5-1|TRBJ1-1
CASSDGTGTNTEAFF
TGCGCCAGCAGCGACGGGACAGGGACGAACACTGAAGCTTTCTTT